These T cell receptor beta chains were read from a single sample in a study of blood T cell repertoires in COVID-19. Assay: immunoSEQ multiplex PCR; the TCRdb copy retains only in-frame clones and omits some. The sample records 180,000 or so clones, around 83% being singletons. Input material: peripheral blood. The origin of the receptors is a woman aged 60-70 years with acute or convalescent COVID-19. The CDR3 runs from the conserved cysteine through the conserved F or W. The D gene is left open where the match is weak.

D,V,J,CDR3
-,TRBV27,TRBJ1-5,CATRGAGGIGNQPQHF
-,TRBV11-2,TRBJ2-1,CASSLALYNEQFF
TRBD2,TRBV5-1,TRBJ2-1,CASSLDWTSNNEQFF
TRBD2,TRBV9,TRBJ2-1,CASSFRLAGERDEQFF
-,TRBV9,TRBJ1-2,CASSVEAGTIGGYTF
TRBD1,TRBV2,TRBJ1-4,CASSGGTGGGWQPNEKLFF
TRBD1,TRBV27,TRBJ2-7,CASSPGTGPYEQYF
TRBD1,TRBV3-1/TRBV3-2,TRBJ1-4,CASSQSMTGKNEKLFF
-,TRBV24-1,TRBJ2-3,CATSVGATDTQYF
-,TRBV7-2,TRBJ2-3,CASRAGLFTDTQYF
-,TRBV6-6,TRBJ1-3,CASAAGSAYSGNTIYF
-,TRBV10-3,TRBJ1-2,CAISTSGGRIGYTF
-,TRBV20-1,TRBJ1-1,CSARQASEAFF
-,TRBV3-1/TRBV3-2,TRBJ1-1,CASSQGPGGNTEAFF
-,TRBV2,TRBJ1-5,CASSDSGHVNQPQHF
TRBD2,TRBV4-1,TRBJ2-6,CASSQVFLAASSGANVLTF
TRBD1,TRBV19,TRBJ1-5,CASSPRQGARLVSNQPQHF
-,TRBV10-2,TRBJ2-3,CASSESSTYTDTQYF
TRBD1,TRBV28,TRBJ1-6,CASSGQGDPSSYNSPLHF
-,TRBV12-3/TRBV12-4,TRBJ2-2,CASSPLRAGELFF
TRBD2,TRBV5-1,TRBJ2-1,CASSPGLAGLSYNEQFF
-,TRBV3-1/TRBV3-2,TRBJ1-1,CASSQDGTFLTFF
-,TRBV5-8,TRBJ2-1,CASSLANEQFF
-,TRBV18,TRBJ2-5,CASSLEETQYF
-,TRBV5-4,TRBJ1-1,CASSPGSNTEAFF
TRBD1,TRBV3-1/TRBV3-2,TRBJ1-6,CASSPGQVNSPLHF
TRBD1,TRBV27,TRBJ2-7,CASSLFRGRAYEQYF
TRBD2,TRBV3-1/TRBV3-2,TRBJ2-3,CASSRGTIQDTQYF
-,TRBV6-1,TRBJ1-5,CASSEGLAGGDQPQHF
-,TRBV6-1,TRBJ1-6,CASSEFNARAHSPLHF
TRBD2,TRBV28,TRBJ2-1,CASSKGLAGGLQFF
-,TRBV7-9,TRBJ2-1,CASSPLGLSSYNEQFF
TRBD2,TRBV30,TRBJ2-7,CAWTQRERSYEQYF
-,TRBV5-1,TRBJ1-4,CASSFTPGLNEKLFF
TRBD1,TRBV18,TRBJ2-3,CASSPRTGSSTDTQYF
-,TRBV24-1,TRBJ2-3,CATSDLGGPAQYF
TRBD1,TRBV28,TRBJ2-7,CASQQNAGTGIYEQYF
-,TRBV19,TRBJ1-3,CASGGGSSGNTIYF
-,TRBV15,TRBJ2-7,CATSRGAGPAYEQYF
TRBD1,TRBV6-6,TRBJ2-2,CASSYGDRGIGELFF
-,TRBV7-9,TRBJ1-4,CASSLYSTTNEKLFF
-,TRBV9,TRBJ1-3,CASSASGSGNTIYF
TRBD2,TRBV7-2,TRBJ2-7,CASSLGASGLLYEQYF